These T cell receptor beta chains were read from a single sample in a study of identical twins. TCRdb recomputed calls from the 5' RACE reads with MiXCR, one row per CDR3 protein. Of under 250,000 distinct CDR3 sequences in the sample, around 9.6% were seen once. The sample taken for sequencing was memory (CD45RO+) T cells sorted from blood. The receptors come from a woman between 18 and 30 years old in good health. The CDR3 runs from the conserved cysteine through the conserved F or W. D genes are given only for firm matches. The size field is filled for only some rows; it gives once, few, many or a size class.

size: -; J: TRBJ2-3; V: TRBV20-1; D: -; CDR3: CSASSGTTDTQYF; DNA: TGCAGTGCTAGCTCAGGGACCACAGATACGCAGTATTTT
size: many; J: TRBJ1-5; V: TRBV3-1; D: -; CDR3: CASSSGDQPQHF; DNA: TGTGCCAGCAGTTCAGGGGATCAGCCCCAGCATTTT
size: -; J: TRBJ2-3; V: TRBV20-1; D: -; CDR3: CSARDGRYPATQYF; DNA: TGCAGTGCTAGAGATGGGCGGTACCCGGCTACGCAGTATTTT
size: -; J: TRBJ1-4; V: TRBV30; D: -; CDR3: CAWSRGSEKLFF; DNA: TGTGCCTGGTCAAGGGGGAGCGAAAAACTGTTTTTT
size: few; J: TRBJ1-2; V: TRBV7-2; D: TRBD1; CDR3: CASSLTSGGGIYGYTF; DNA: TGTGCCAGCAGCTTAACTTCAGGGGGAGGGATCTATGGCTACACCTTC
size: few; J: TRBJ1-1; V: TRBV5-1; D: TRBD1; CDR3: CASSPGQGGAEAFF; DNA: TGCGCCAGCAGCCCTGGACAGGGGGGGGCTGAAGCTTTCTTT
size: few; J: TRBJ1-1; V: TRBV12-3/TRBV12-4; D: -; CDR3: CASTRGDRTEAFF; DNA: TGTGCCAGCACTCGGGGGGATCGCACTGAAGCTTTCTTT
size: few; J: TRBJ2-2; V: TRBV2; D: -; CDR3: CASSGQVDTGELFF; DNA: TGTGCCAGCAGTGGACAGGTTGACACCGGGGAGCTGTTTTTT
size: few; J: TRBJ1-1; V: TRBV5-1; D: -; CDR3: CASSLRMQDTRSNTEAFF; DNA: TGCGCCAGCAGCCTCCGCATGCAGGACACCCGATCGAACACTGAAGCTTTCTTT
size: -; J: TRBJ2-5; V: TRBV29-1; D: -; CDR3: CSASGDQGTQYF; DNA: TGCAGCGCCTCGGGGGACCAAGGGACCCAGTACTTC
size: -; J: TRBJ2-2; V: TRBV6-2/TRBV6-3; D: TRBD2; CDR3: CASTEIAGGFGTGELFF; DNA: TGTGCCAGCACCGAGATAGCGGGGGGTTTCGGCACCGGGGAGCTGTTTTTT
size: -; J: TRBJ2-3; V: TRBV12-3/TRBV12-4; D: -; CDR3: CASSFVWSTDTQYF; DNA: TGTGCCAGCAGTTTCGTGTGGAGCACAGATACGCAGTATTTT
size: -; J: TRBJ2-1; V: TRBV20-1; D: TRBD2; CDR3: CSAREAGVRYNEQFF; DNA: TGCAGTGCTAGAGAAGCGGGGGTGCGGTACAATGAGCAGTTCTTC
size: -; J: TRBJ1-1; V: TRBV6-2/TRBV6-3; D: -; CDR3: CASRLTSNTEAFF; DNA: TGTGCCAGCAGACTTACTTCGAACACTGAAGCTTTCTTT
size: many; J: TRBJ1-4; V: TRBV20-1; D: -; CDR3: CSARDLGLGNEKLFF; DNA: TGCAGTGCTAGAGATTTAGGACTGGGTAATGAAAAACTGTTTTTT
size: few; J: TRBJ1-5; V: TRBV7-6; D: -; CDR3: CASSLRPMTGPNQPQHF; DNA: TGTGCCAGCAGCTTAAGACCAATGACCGGGCCCAATCAGCCCCAGCATTTT
size: -; J: TRBJ1-2; V: TRBV20-1; D: -; CDR3: CSAREQGGGGYTF; DNA: TGCAGTGCTAGAGAGCAGGGAGGGGGTGGCTACACCTTC
size: -; J: TRBJ2-2; V: TRBV20-1; D: -; CDR3: CSEAGTDTGELFF; DNA: TGCAGTGAGGCGGGGACGGACACCGGGGAGCTGTTTTTT